These T cell receptor beta chains were read from a single sample in a study of T cell responses to AZD1222 COVID-19 vaccine. Sequencing was performed with immunoSEQ multiplex PCR; in TCRdb, only in-frame clones are kept and a portion is missing. The sample holds fewer than 130,000 clones, around nine tenths seen once. The input for sequencing was peripheral blood, taken 28 days after the second AZD1222 dose. These TCRs come from an adult who received the AZD1222 COVID-19 vaccine. The CDR3 runs from the conserved cysteine through the conserved F or W. D genes are given only for firm matches. Clone size appears in some rows only: once, few, many, or a class for an expanded clone.

TRBD1	TRBJ1-3	TRBV3-1/TRBV3-2	15	NA	CASSHGTGFGNTIYF	TGTGCCAGCAGCCACGGGACAGGGTTCGGAAACACCATATATTTT
TRBD2	TRBJ2-7	TRBV5-6	18	NA	CASSLGVGTSGTDYEQYF	TGTGCCAGCAGCTTGGGGGTTGGGACTAGCGGAACCGATTACGAGCAGTACTTC
NA	TRBJ1-3	TRBV6-5	14	NA	CASSLNRVGNTIYF	TGTGCCAGCAGTTTAAACAGGGTCGGAAACACCATATATTTT
NA	TRBJ2-2	TRBV27	13	NA	CASRQGNTGELFF	TGTGCCAGCAGACAGGGAAACACCGGGGAGCTGTTTTTT
NA	TRBJ1-5	TRBV28	14	NA	CASSAETSNQPQHF	TGTGCCAGCAGCGCAGAGACTAGCAATCAGCCCCAGCATTTT
NA	TRBJ1-2	TRBV15	13	NA	CATSSGQYYGYTF	TGTGCCACCAGCAGCGGACAGTACTATGGCTACACCTTC
NA	TRBJ1-3	TRBV4-1	14	NA	CASSQTGTGNTIYF	TGCGCCAGCAGCCAAACAGGGACTGGAAACACCATATATTTT
NA	TRBJ2-5	TRBV5-1	13	once	CASSQLVEETQYF	TGCGCCAGCAGCCAACTAGTTGAAGAGACCCAGTACTTC
NA	TRBJ2-1	TRBV19	14	NA	CASNGESSYNEQFF	TGTGCCAGTAATGGAGAGAGCTCCTACAATGAGCAGTTCTTC
NA	TRBJ1-2	TRBV2	12	NA	CASSDLVDGYTF	TGTGCCAGCAGTGATCTGGTGGATGGCTACACCTTC
NA	TRBJ2-7	TRBV11-1	15	NA	CASTPVGPNSYEQYF	TGTGCCAGCACCCCCGTGGGACCAAATAGCTACGAGCAGTACTTC
TRBD1	TRBJ1-2	TRBV11-3	13	NA	CASSSQGAIGYTF	TGTGCCAGCAGCTCTCAGGGGGCGATTGGCTACACCTTC
TRBD1	TRBJ2-3	TRBV5-1	17	NA	CASSPATGALAADTQYF	TGCGCCAGCAGCCCCGCGACAGGGGCACTTGCAGCAGATACGCAGTATTTT
TRBD2	TRBJ2-3	TRBV7-2	15	NA	CASSPGLAGADTQYF	TGTGCCAGCAGCCCGGGACTAGCGGGCGCAGATACGCAGTATTTT
TRBD1	TRBJ1-6	TRBV28	16	NA	CATQEGADSYNSPLHF	TGTGCCACCCAAGAGGGGGCGGACTCCTATAATTCACCCCTCCACTTT
NA	TRBJ2-5	TRBV10-1	14	NA	CASSESAAQETQYF	TGCGCCAGCAGTGAGTCGGCAGCCCAAGAGACCCAGTACTTC
NA	TRBJ2-5	TRBV24-1	13	NA	CATSDRNEETQYF	TGTGCCACCAGTGACAGAAATGAAGAGACCCAGTACTTC
NA	TRBJ1-1	TRBV5-6	13	NA	CASSFNLGTEAFF	TGTGCCAGCAGCTTTAACCTGGGGACTGAAGCTTTCTTT
TRBD1	TRBJ2-5	TRBV2	13	NA	CATSTGESETQYF	TGTGCCACCTCGACAGGGGAGTCAGAGACCCAGTACTTC
TRBD1	TRBJ1-1	TRBV5-1	14	NA	CASSLAGGGTEAFF	TGCGCCAGCAGCTTGGCAGGGGGTGGCACTGAAGCTTTCTTT
NA	TRBJ1-2	TRBV3-1/TRBV3-2	14	NA	CASSQYGQNYGYTF	TGTGCCAGCAGCCAATACGGACAGAACTATGGCTACACCTTC
TRBD1	TRBJ2-5	TRBV6-6	14	NA	CASSEQGTRGTQYF	TGTGCCAGCAGCGAACAGGGGACAAGAGGGACCCAGTACTTC
NA	TRBJ2-5	TRBV6-5	13	NA	CASSPAGRGTQYF	TGTGCCAGCAGCCCCGCAGGCAGAGGGACCCAGTACTTC
TRBD1	TRBJ1-2	TRBV29-1	15	NA	CSVGRGQGLLYGYTF	TGCAGCGTTGGTCGGGGACAGGGCCTGCTCTATGGCTACACCTTC
TRBD1	TRBJ2-6	TRBV11-2	15	few	CASSTQGTGANVLTF	TGTGCCAGCAGCACACAGGGGACTGGGGCCAACGTCCTGACTTTC
NA	TRBJ1-6	TRBV27	16	NA	CASSLAIGLPNSPLHF	TGTGCCAGCAGTTTAGCCATCGGACTCCCTAATTCACCCCTCCACTTT
NA	TRBJ2-7	TRBV5-4	13	NA	CASSYSGTYEQYF	TGTGCCAGCAGCTATTCCGGGACCTACGAGCAGTACTTC
NA	TRBJ2-1	TRBV11-3	15	few	CASRSPSTLRGEQFF	TGTGCCAGCAGAAGCCCTAGCACCCTCAGGGGTGAGCAGTTCTTC
NA	TRBJ1-1	TRBV24-1	13	few	CATSAAVGTEAFF	TGTGCCACCAGTGCCGCGGTAGGGACTGAAGCTTTCTTT
NA	TRBJ2-7	TRBV9	16	once	CASSVEVGGGLYEQYF	TGTGCCAGCAGCGTAGAGGTAGGAGGCGGGCTCTACGAGCAGTACTTC
NA	TRBJ1-5	TRBV12-3/TRBV12-4	12	few	CASSSQGGPQHF	TGTGCCAGCAGTTCACAGGGCGGGCCCCAGCATTTT
NA	TRBJ2-7	TRBV24-1	13	once	CATSQGPSYEQYF	TGTGCCACCAGTCAGGGTCCCTCCTACGAGCAGTACTTC
TRBD1	TRBJ2-7	TRBV5-4	11	NA	CASSNRRDRVF	TGTGCCAGCAGCAACAGGCGGGACAGGGTTTTC
NA	TRBJ1-2	TRBV28	11	NA	CASSTLSGYTF	TGTGCCAGCAGTACCCTCTCAGGCTACACCTTC
NA	TRBJ1-4	TRBV9	15	NA	CASSARHQTNEKLFF	TGTGCCAGCAGCGCCCGACACCAAACTAATGAAAAACTGTTTTTT
TRBD2	TRBJ2-1	TRBV5-6	16	NA	CASSFLGGGARDEQFF	TGTGCCAGCAGCTTTCTAGGCGGGGGGGCTCGCGATGAGCAGTTCTTC
NA	TRBJ2-1	TRBV10-3	11	NA	CATSGAVEQFF	TGTGCCACCTCAGGGGCAGTTGAGCAGTTCTTC
NA	TRBJ1-2	TRBV18	13	NA	CASSPGVFYGYTF	TGTGCCAGCTCACCGGGGGTCTTCTATGGCTACACCTTC
TRBD1	TRBJ2-5	TRBV27	15	NA	CASSPRTGRQETQYF	TGTGCCAGCAGTCCTAGGACAGGGAGGCAAGAGACCCAGTACTTC
TRBD1	TRBJ1-1	TRBV20-1	15	NA	CSASLQGTLITEAFF	TGCAGTGCTAGTCTACAGGGGACTCTCATCACTGAAGCTTTCTTT
TRBD1	TRBJ2-5	TRBV28	17	once	CASRLGGGVWAKETQYF	TGTGCCAGCAGGTTAGGGGGCGGAGTCTGGGCAAAAGAGACCCAGTACTTC
NA	TRBJ2-4	TRBV5-1	14	NA	CASSSTGGENIQYF	TGCGCCAGCAGCTCCACAGGGGGGGAAAACATTCAGTACTTC
TRBD1	TRBJ1-6	TRBV10-1	14	NA	CASSEGTGESPLHF	TGCGCCAGCAGTGAAGGGACAGGAGAATCACCCCTCCACTTT
TRBD2	TRBJ2-7	TRBV19	15	NA	CASSRLAGVSYEQYF	TGTGCCAGTTCAAGGCTAGCGGGCGTATCCTACGAGCAGTACTTC
NA	TRBJ2-1	TRBV29-1	12	NA	CSVMAPSNEQFF	TGCAGCGTTATGGCCCCCTCCAATGAGCAGTTCTTC
NA	TRBJ1-5	TRBV5-6	17	few	CASSLLGTDLSNQPQHF	TGTGCCAGCAGCTTGTTAGGGACGGATCTTAGCAATCAGCCCCAGCATTTT
NA	TRBJ1-5	TRBV19	13	NA	CASQYTENQPQHF	TGTGCCAGCCAATACACGGAGAATCAGCCCCAGCATTTT
NA	TRBJ2-5	TRBV23-1	14	NA	CASSPPGSGETQYF	TGCGCCAGCAGTCCCCCCGGCAGTGGAGAGACCCAGTACTTC
NA	TRBJ2-1	TRBV30	12	NA	CAWSVLEDEQFF	TGTGCCTGGAGTGTACTCGAGGATGAGCAGTTCTTC
NA	TRBJ2-5	TRBV7-9	14	NA	CASSLGVSGETQYF	TGTGCCAGCAGCTTAGGGGTGTCGGGCGAGACCCAGTACTTC
TRBD1	TRBJ1-4	TRBV27	15	NA	CASRPTGDEGEKLFF	TGTGCCAGCAGGCCGACAGGGGATGAGGGTGAAAAACTGTTTTTT
NA	TRBJ1-2	TRBV5-6	12	NA	CASRARGYGYTF	TGTGCCAGCAGGGCGAGGGGCTATGGCTACACCTTC
NA	TRBJ1-2	TRBV10-3	15	once	CAISESGGAAYGYTF	TGTGCCATCAGTGAGTCAGGAGGGGCGGCCTATGGCTACACCTTC